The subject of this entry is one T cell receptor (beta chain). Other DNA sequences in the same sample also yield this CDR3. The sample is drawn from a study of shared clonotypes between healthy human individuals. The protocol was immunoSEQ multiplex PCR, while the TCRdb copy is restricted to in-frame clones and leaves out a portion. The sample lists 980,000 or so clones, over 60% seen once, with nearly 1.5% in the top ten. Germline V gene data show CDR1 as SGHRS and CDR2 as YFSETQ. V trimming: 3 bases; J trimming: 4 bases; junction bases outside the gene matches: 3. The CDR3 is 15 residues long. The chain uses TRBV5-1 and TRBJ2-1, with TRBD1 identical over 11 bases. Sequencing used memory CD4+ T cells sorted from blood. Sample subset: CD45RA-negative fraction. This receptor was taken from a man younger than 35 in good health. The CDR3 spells CASSSGQGAYNEQFF. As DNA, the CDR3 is TGCGCCAGCAGCTCCGGACAGGGGGCATACAATGAGCAGTTCTTC.